This T cell receptor beta chain was captured in a study of cytomegalovirus exposure and HLA in healthy donors. Study-level background: A data release that came early held approximately 85 million unique TCRs from HLA-typed donors. Genetic ancestry analysis placed around four fifths of the 400 or so donors that were genotyped in the Caucasian-associated cluster.

Primers: 60 Vbeta forward and 13 Jbeta reverse. Profiling relied on immunoSEQ multiplex PCR, and the TCRdb table lists in-frame clones only, not all of them. The data hold roughly 170,000 clones, with approximately 81% observed a single time. For this clone: Its matching antigen is unknown.

V gave up 4 bases and J gave up 7 bases; unmatched junction bases: 4. The germline CDR1 and CDR2 sequences are LGHNA and YNFKEQ. The CDR3 loop spans 14 amino acids. Study-wide points: TCR beta V- and J-gene trimming was later associated with a missense DCLRE1C variant. While the bulk of TCR sequences proved rare, some public TCRs turned up in many donors.

The chain combines TRBV4-2 with TRBJ1-5, with TRBD1 matching over 10 bases. Sequencing was carried out using PBMCs. The sequence came from a woman aged 18 to 35 in good health and CMV-seronegative. Here the CDR3 DNA reads TGTGCCAGCAGCCCGCGGGACAGGGGCCAGCCCCAGCATTTT. Its protein product is CASSPRDRGQPQHF.